The source of this T cell receptor beta chain is a study of radiotherapy plus CTLA-4 blockade in lung cancer. About the research overall: Objective response rate was over 15%; disease control rate, around 31%.

On this clone: Its antigen is not known.

Broader study findings: The authors reported that early blood T cell clone dynamics, with interferon-beta, best predicted response. Among blood TCR repertoires after radiotherapy plus ipilimumab, tumor-derived clones expanded.

Some clones are missing from TCRdb's copy, which holds only in-frame ones; the method was immunoSEQ multiplex PCR. Of under 50,000 clones listed, about 86% are singletons. Germline-derived CDR1 and CDR2 are SGHAT and FQNNGV. The CDR3 covers 16 residues. V gave up 6 bases and J gave up 1 base; unmatched junction bases: 9. V gene TRBV11-2 combines with J gene TRBJ2-5; 9 bases match TRBD2. This receptor was identified in a human donor with non-small cell lung cancer whose response to radiotherapy plus ipilimumab could not be evaluated. The sequencing used peripheral blood, collected from a patient treated with radiotherapy plus ipilimumab. This chain's CDR3 is CASRPLSGGLQETQYF. CDR3 DNA: TGTGCCAGCAGACCACTTAGCGGGGGTCTCCAAGAGACCCAGTACTTC.